This TCR beta chain comes out of a study of CD8+ T cells in alopecia areata. Per germline, CDR1 ENHRY and CDR2 SYGVKD. With 0 bases clipped from V and 4 bases from J, the junction kept 1 base outside the gene matches. This CDR3 spans 15 amino acids. The treatment was: oral pan-JAK inhibitor, 5-10 mg twice daily. Sequencing used cDNA as its template, made by extracting RNA and reverse transcribing it. TCRdb's copy holds only in-frame clones and misses some; the assay was immunoSEQ multiplex PCR. The sample holds 200,000 to 250,000 clones; less than 65% are singletons and the top ten take more than 3.5%.

Sequencing used CD4+ T cells sorted from blood, obtained at week 4, from a patient treated with tofacitinib. The sequence derives from a human donor with alopecia areata. The V call is TRBV10-3, the J call TRBJ1-5; 9 bases line up with TRBD1. The CDR3 DNA reads as TGTGCCATCAGTGAGTCGGGACAGGGAAATCAGCCCCAGCATTTT. Its translation: CAISESGQGNQPQHF.